This entry lists 13 T cell receptor beta chains sequenced from one sample in a study of cytomegalovirus exposure and HLA in healthy donors. PCR was performed using 60 Vbeta and 13 Jbeta primers. Generated by immunoSEQ multiplex PCR, the TCRdb table keeps only in-frame clones and is missing some. The sample contains 75,000 to 90,000 clones, under 80% of which appear only once. The specimen was PBMCs. Receptors originate from a human donor in good health.

The chain is built from TRBV4-1 and TRBJ1-5, with 10 bases fitting TRBD1. Germline V gene data show CDR1 as MGHRA and CDR2 as YSYEKL. Trimming took 1 base from V and 5 from J; bases not matched to a gene: 5. This CDR3 has 16 amino acids. The CDR3 loop reads CASSQVGQGQDQPQHF. In DNA, the CDR3 is TGCGCCAGCAGCCAAGTGGGACAGGGGCAGGATCAGCCCCAGCATTTT.

There are a few counts of this clone. The chain couples TRBV5-4 to TRBJ1-2, with a weak D call TRBD1 (6 bases). The germline CDR1 and CDR2 sequences are SGHNT and YYREEE (reference sequence). V lost 3 bases and J lost 8, with 17 bases in between. The CDR3 sequence is 14 residues long. Here the CDR3 DNA reads TGTGCCAGCAGCTCCGGGGGGCAGCTTTTAGGCTACACCTTC. It translates to CASSSGGQLLGYTF.

The rearrangement links TRBV19 to TRBJ1-4; D uncertain. V was shortened by 1 base and J by 7 bases, with 10 bases between the two germline ends. Germline CDR1 LNHDA, CDR2 SQIVND (reference sequence). The CDR3 covers 14 residues. For the CDR3, the DNA is TGTGCCAGTAGTATAGTACCTGCGGGTGAAAAACTGTTTTTT. This translates into CASSIVPAGEKLFF.

DNA of the CDR3: TGCGCCAGCAGCTTGGGGACTAGCGGCCAAGAGACCCAGTACTTC. Amino acids: CASSLGTSGQETQYF. The V gene is TRBV5-1, the J gene TRBJ2-5, with 10 bases lining up with TRBD2. The CDR3 sequence is 15 residues long. Per the germline V gene, CDR1 is SGHRS and CDR2 is YFSETQ. V trimming: 0 bases; J trimming: 1 base; junction bases outside the gene matches: 0.

The rearrangement links TRBV29-1 to TRBJ2-1; 8 positions agree with TRBD2. After removal of 6 bases from V and 1 base from J, the junction contained 5 bases not matched to a gene. This CDR3 is 14 amino acids long. The germline V gene encodes CDR1 SQVTM and CDR2 ANQGSEA. The CDR3: CSVPGGFSYNEQFF. CDR3 DNA: TGCAGCGTGCCGGGGGGGTTTTCCTACAATGAGCAGTTCTTC.

This chain joins TRBV2 and TRBJ2-3; possibly TRBD2 for D (6 bases). The CDR3 covers 13 residues. V lost 8 bases and J lost 4, with 13 bases in between. Germline V CDR1 and CDR2: SNHLY, FYNNEI. CDR3 nucleotides: TGTGCCAGCGATACTCGACTAGCAGATACGCAGTATTTT. Its protein product is CASDTRLADTQYF. Combining the CDR3 with reference TRBV2 and TRBJ2-3 gives the whole variable domain EPEVTQTPSHQVTQMGQEVILRCVPISNHLYFYWYRQILGQKVEFLVSFYNNEISEKSEIFDDQFSVERPDGSNFTLKIRSTKLEDSAMYFCASDTRLADTQYFGPGTRLTVL.

The sample holds a few counts of this clone. The rearrangement joins TRBV6-5 to TRBJ1-1; tentatively, D is TRBD1 (5 bases). Trimming took 0 bases from V and 1 from J, leaving 9 bases between them. Germline CDR1 is MNHEY and CDR2 is SVGAGI. The CDR3 has 15 residues. CDR3 in amino acids: CASSYSRQRNTEAFF. In DNA form, the CDR3 reads TGTGCCAGCAGTTACTCACGACAGCGGAACACTGAAGCTTTCTTT.

The rearrangement links TRBV4-1 to TRBJ2-5, with 9 bases that match TRBD1. After removal of 2 bases from V and 11 bases from J, the junction contained 12 bases not matched to a gene. The CDR3 has 15 amino acids. Germline-derived CDR1 and CDR2 are MGHRA and YSYEKL. The chain's CDR3 is CASSQLQGAMREQYF. The CDR3 DNA follows: TGCGCCAGCAGCCAATTACAGGGGGCTATGAGGGAGCAGTACTTC.

The chain employs TRBV10-2 and TRBJ2-1; tentative D call: TRBD1 (6 bases). Germline assignment: CDR1 WSHSY and CDR2 SAAADI. Trimming took 6 bases from V and 1 from J, leaving 10 bases between them. This CDR3 region has 14 residues. As DNA, the CDR3 is TGCGCCAGCAGCCAGGGGAATTCCTACAATGAGCAGTTCTTC. Translating it yields CASSQGNSYNEQFF.

The chain links TRBV29-1 to TRBJ2-1; 8 bases map to TRBD2. Looked up from germline, CDR1 is SQVTM and CDR2 is ANQGSEA. The CDR3 extends over 15 amino acids. Trimming removed 6 bases from V and 1 base from J; junction bases left unmatched: 8. In DNA, the CDR3 is TGCAGCGTGGCTAAACTAGCGGAATCCTACAATGAGCAGTTCTTC. Translation gives CSVAKLAESYNEQFF.

The V call is TRBV28, the J call TRBJ2-7, with 9 bases lining up with TRBD2. CDR1 and CDR2 from the germline V gene are MDHEN and SYDVKM. J gave up 1 base and V 5 bases, and 3 bases lay outside the gene matches. This CDR3 has 14 residues. The CDR3 bases are TGTGCCAGCAGTCCAAGCGGGAGGTCCTACGAGCAGTACTTC. Its translation is CASSPSGRSYEQYF.

The rearrangement links TRBV6-1 to TRBJ1-5, with D possibly TRBD1 on 5 matching bases. The germline gives CDR1 MNHNS, CDR2 SASEGT. This CDR3 contains 13 residues. Trimming removed 4 bases at V and 5 bases at J, with 9 bases between. CDR3 coding DNA: TGTGCCAGCAGTGGACAGACCCATCAGCCCCAGCATTTT. Protein: CASSGQTHQPQHF.

The chain is built from TRBV14 and TRBJ1-2, with TRBD1 matching 8 bases. V lost 4 bases, J lost 1 base, and 5 bases stayed unmatched. The CDR3 length is 15 residues. Germline CDR1 SGHDN, CDR2 FVKESK. The CDR3 reads CASSRYGTGNYGYTF. Here the CDR3 DNA reads TGTGCCAGCAGCCGATACGGGACAGGTAACTATGGCTACACCTTC.